This T cell receptor (beta chain) was retrieved from a study of regulatory T cells in long-lasting Graves disease. Time point meaning: newly diagnosed GD, antithyroid drugs for less than 3 months. RNA isolated from PBMCs was used to make the TCR library. Tubes containing EDTA received approximately 9.8 milliliters of drawn peripheral blood. General study findings and limits: Study was limited to peripheral blood, excluding thyroid tissue. Reduced TCR diversity was observed in persistent Graves' patients versus newly diagnosed patients. Persistent patients shared thousands of public clonotypes among themselves. Newly diagnosed patients shared fewer, at 900 to 1,000.

CDR1 and CDR2 (germline): SNHLY, FYNNEI. This CDR3 contains 14 residues. Trimming removed 7 bases at V and 3 bases at J, with 13 bases between. In building TCR beta libraries, iRepertoire HTBI primers were used together with Arm-PCR of CDR3 regions. Each CDR3 protein gets one entry after TCRdb re-called the multiplex PCR reads with MiXCR. The table lists about 310,000 distinct CDR3 sequences, about a sixth of them singletons. As concerns this clonotype: Its antigen is undetermined.

The source of this sequence is a female donor with Graves disease. The chain combines TRBV2 with TRBJ2-1; possibly TRBD2 for D (6 bases). The sample was peripheral blood mononuclear cells (PBMCs), taken at new diagnosis, from a patient treated with antithyroid drugs. The CDR3 loop reads CASIPETSYNEQFF. CDR3 nucleotides: TGTGCCAGCATCCCCGAGACTAGCTACAATGAGCAGTTCTTC.